This T cell receptor beta chain was identified during a study of response to subunit inactivated influenza vaccine. V shed 2 bases and J 5 bases; nucleotides not matched to a gene: 10. The germline gives CDR1 SQVTM, CDR2 ANQGSEA. There are 16 residues in the CDR3. As to this clonotype: No antigen is known for it.

Study observations and caveats: There was a suggestion from the authors that each seasonal influenza vaccination recruits few new T cells.

One entry per CDR3 protein, called by TCRdb with MiXCR from the RT-PCR reads. This sample has roughly 650,000 distinct CDR3 sequences; roughly 15% occur once, and the top ten carry roughly 7.6%. This clonotype was sampled from a man aged 45 to 65 who received an inactivated influenza vaccine. The sample here was PBMCs from blood, taken 14 to 15 days before vaccination. V usage is TRBV29-1 and J usage is TRBJ2-5; 11 bases fit TRBD2. In nucleotides, the CDR3 is TGCAGCGTTGAAATGGGGCTAGCGGGGGGCGCTGAGACCCAGTACTTC. This encodes CSVEMGLAGGAETQYF.